Below, 14 T cell receptor beta chains from the same sample are listed, as sequenced in a study of blood T cell repertoires in COVID-19. Sequencing was performed with immunoSEQ multiplex PCR; in TCRdb, only in-frame clones are kept and a portion is missing. The sample contains roughly 110,000 clones, 60% to 85% of which appear only once. The sample was peripheral blood. Receptor source: a man older than 75 with COVID-19, enrolled during active disease.

The rearrangement uses TRBV13 and TRBJ2-1; D ambiguous. CDR3 length: 12 amino acids. The V end lost 5 bases, the J end lost 6 bases, and 8 bases lay between the germline ends. Per germline, CDR1 PRHDT and CDR2 FYEKMQ (reference sequence). The CDR3 region is CASSAIGNEQFF. The CDR3 nucleotides are TGTGCCAGCAGCGCGATCGGCAATGAGCAGTTCTTC.

The chain is built from TRBV6-5 and TRBJ2-1; 11 nucleotides agree with TRBD2. The CDR3 is 15 amino acids. From germline, CDR1 is MNHEY and CDR2 SVGAGI. Trimming took 6 bases from V and 3 from J; bases not matched to a gene: 4. In DNA form, the CDR3 reads TGTGCCAGCAGCCTAGCGGGAGGTCTCTACAATGAGCAGTTCTTC. This codes for CASSLAGGLYNEQFF.

J is TRBJ2-3 and V is TRBV6-2 or TRBV6-3; D is perhaps TRBD2 (6 bases). Germline values: CDR1 MNHEY, CDR2 SVGEGT. The CDR3 sequence is 15 residues long. The V end lost 2 bases, the J end lost 1 base, and 10 bases lay between the germline ends. For the CDR3, the DNA is TGTGCCAGCAGTTACGGGTCGGGGGGCACAGATACGCAGTATTTT. Amino acid sequence: CASSYGSGGTDTQYF.

This chain links TRBV6-5 with TRBJ2-3; tentative D call: TRBD2 (6 bases). The CDR3 spans 15 residues. Trimming left V 6 bases short and J 0 bases short, with 13 bases between. CDR1 and CDR2 (germline): MNHEY, SVGAGI. The CDR3 spells CASRNSGASTDTQYF. Here the CDR3 DNA reads TGTGCCAGCAGGAATAGCGGAGCTAGCACAGATACGCAGTATTTT.

This chain links TRBV5-6 with TRBJ1-2, with D possibly matching TRBD1 (5 bases). In germline, CDR1 is SGHDT, CDR2 YYEEEE. The CDR3 is 13 amino acids. Trimming pared 2 bases from V and 7 bases from J, leaving 12 bases between. The CDR3 coding sequence is TGTGCCAGCAGCTTTGGGGCAAGGGGTGGCTACACCTTC. Translated, it gives CASSFGARGGYTF. The variable domain in full, with the rest retrieved from reference TRBV5-6 and TRBJ1-2, is DAGVTQSPTHLIKTRGQQVTLRCSPKSGHDTVSWYQQALGQGPQFIFQYYEEEERQRGNFPDRFSGHQFPNYSSELNVNALLLGDSALYLCASSFGARGGYTFGSGTRLTVV.

This clone was observed once. This chain connects TRBV30 to TRBJ1-4; D perhaps matches TRBD1 (5 bases). The CDR3 is 17 amino acids. CDR1 is GTSNPN and CDR2 is SVGIG in the germline V gene (reference sequence). Trimming stripped 0 bases from V and 5 bases from J, with 19 bases between. CDR3 sequence: CAWSVGPEKGRNEKLFF. For the CDR3, the DNA is TGTGCCTGGAGTGTTGGTCCGGAAAAGGGGCGGAATGAAAAACTGTTTTTT.

This clone was counted a single time. V and J are TRBV5-1 and TRBJ2-5; 8 nucleotides align to TRBD2. The CDR3 has 15 amino acids. The trim removed 2 bases at V and 1 base at J, leaving 4 bases unmatched. Germline V gene sequence: CDR1 SGHRS, CDR2 YFSETQ. CDR3 region: CASSFTLAGQETQYF. In nucleotides, the CDR3 is TGCGCCAGCAGCTTTACCCTAGCGGGCCAAGAGACCCAGTACTTC.

The chain has TRBV11-3 and TRBJ2-3; TRBD2 agrees at 8 bases. The V gene end was trimmed by 5 bases and the J gene end by 5 bases; junction bases not matched to a gene: 6. The CDR3 runs 14 residues. Germline V gene data show CDR1 as SGHNT and CDR2 as YENEEA. The CDR3 nucleotides read TGTGCCAGCAGCCGCGGACTAGCAGGAGATACGCAGTATTTT. This translates into CASSRGLAGDTQYF.

CDR3 loop: CASSEASGLPYEQYF. The CDR3 bases are TGTGCCAGCAGCGAAGCTTCGGGACTCCCCTACGAGCAGTACTTC. This rearrangement joins TRBV9 to TRBJ2-7, with D maybe TRBD2 (6 bases). The CDR3 loop spans 15 amino acids. Looked up from germline, CDR1 is SGDLS and CDR2 is YYNGEE. The V end was cut by 3 bases, the J end by 2 bases, with 15 bases between.

This rearrangement joins TRBV5-1 to TRBJ2-5; 7 bases are shared with TRBD1. CDR3 length: 14 amino acids. After removal of 4 bases from V and 3 bases from J, the junction contained 6 bases not matched to a gene. Germline V gene data show CDR1 as SGHRS and CDR2 as YFSETQ. CDR3 residues: CASSPGTAKETQYF. The DNA for the CDR3 is TGCGCCAGCAGCCCCGGGACAGCTAAAGAGACCCAGTACTTC.

The V gene is TRBV6-6, the J gene TRBJ1-1, with a weak D call TRBD1 (5 bases). The CDR3 is 14 amino acids. Trimming stripped 7 bases from V and 2 bases from J, with 14 bases between. Germline assignment: CDR1 MNHNY and CDR2 SVGAGI (reference sequence). CDR3 amino acids: CASNSRQLNTEAFF. The CDR3, as DNA: TGTGCCAGCAATTCGAGACAGCTCAACACTGAAGCTTTCTTT.

This sequence joins TRBV27 and TRBJ1-6, with a tentative D call TRBD1 (6 bases). The ends were cut back, 2 bases at V and 0 bases at J, with 20 bases in the middle. The germline gives CDR1 MNHEY, CDR2 SMNVEV (reference sequence). The length of the CDR3 is 20 residues. The CDR3 protein is CASSLIGRGRRSSYNSPLHF. Here the CDR3 DNA reads TGTGCCAGCAGTTTAATCGGCAGGGGACGAAGGAGCTCCTATAATTCACCCCTCCACTTT.

V is TRBV7-8 and J is TRBJ2-7; TRBD1 aligns across 7 bases. CDR3 length: 16 amino acids. CDR1 and CDR2 from the germline V gene are SGHVS and FQNEAQ. V gave up 1 base and J gave up 3 bases; unmatched junction bases: 9. In nucleotides, the CDR3 is TGTGCCAGCAGCTTAGGCGGCCCGGGACAGATCTACGAGCAGTACTTC. It translates to CASSLGGPGQIYEQYF.

This sequence joins TRBV11-2 and TRBJ1-2, with 7 positions matching TRBD1. From germline, CDR1 is SGHAT and CDR2 FQNNGV. The CDR3 is 16 amino acids. Germline trimming cut 5 bases from V and 5 bases from J; bases unmatched to any gene: 14. CDR3 amino acids: CASSLSTSPGGYGYTF. The CDR3 DNA sequence: TGTGCCAGCAGCCTCTCCACCTCGCCAGGGGGATATGGCTACACCTTC.